This is a list of T cell receptor beta chains from one sample in a study of ipilimumab plus nivolumab after autologous stem cell transplantation. Method: immunoSEQ multiplex PCR; TCRdb's copy keeps in-frame clones and lacks some. This table has about 17,000 clones, around four fifths appearing once. This sample comprised PBMCs, obtained in a trial of ipilimumab plus nivolumab as post-transplant consolidation. The receptors originated from a male donor with diffuse large B-cell lymphoma. Each CDR3 is given with its conserved first and last residue. A D gene is named only where the DNA matches it firmly. Part of the rows lack a size; the others show once, few, many or a class for expanded clones.

j_call | clone_size | d_call | v_call | cdr3_nt | cdr3_aa
TRBJ2-7 | - | - | TRBV6-5 | TGTGCCAGCAGTTATAGTAACATGGGGAGCTACGAGCAGTACTTC | CASSYSNMGSYEQYF
TRBJ1-2 | - | TRBD1 | TRBV2 | TGTGCCAGCAGGGTTGGACAGGCGCCTAACTATGGCTACACCTTC | CASRVGQAPNYGYTF
TRBJ2-7 | - | - | TRBV10-3 | TGTGCCGCGGGGACTCCCGACGAGCAGTACTTC | CAAGTPDEQYF
TRBJ2-3 | - | - | TRBV4-2 | TGTGCCAGCAGCCCCTCGACGGAAGATACGCAGTATTTT | CASSPSTEDTQYF
TRBJ1-6 | few | TRBD1 | TRBV30 | TGTGCAATGACAGGGCGTCTCTCCTATAATTCACCCCTCCACTTT | CAMTGRLSYNSPLHF
TRBJ2-1 | - | - | TRBV9 | TGTGCCAGCAGCGCCCGAGGGGGGCCGCGTGAGCAGTTCTTC | CASSARGGPREQFF
TRBJ2-7 | - | - | TRBV12-5 | TGTGCTAGTGGTTTGGCCCCCGGGGGACAGCCCTACGAGCAGTACTTC | CASGLAPGGQPYEQYF
TRBJ2-1 | - | TRBD2 | TRBV9 | TGTGCCAGCAGCGCATCCCCTGGCGCGGGAGGTTCCGATGGTGAGCAGTTCTTC | CASSASPGAGGSDGEQFF
TRBJ1-1 | - | - | TRBV5-1 | TGCGCCAGCAGCTTACGCTCGGGTGAAGCTTTCTTT | CASSLRSGEAFF
TRBJ2-2 | - | TRBD2 | TRBV19 | TGTGCCAGTAGTATTGGGCTAGCGGGAGGCCCGATCACCGGGGAGCTGTTTTTT | CASSIGLAGGPITGELFF
TRBJ2-6 | - | - | TRBV29-1 | TGCAGCGTCTCCTCTGACTCTGGGGCCAACGTCCTGACTTTC | CSVSSDSGANVLTF
TRBJ2-1 | - | - | TRBV10-1 | TGCGCCAGCAGTGAATCTTCGGCGGGAAGAGGCATTGAGCAGTTCTTC | CASSESSAGRGIEQFF
TRBJ2-5 | - | TRBD2 | TRBV11-3 | TGTGCCAGCAGCTCAAGGGCGGGGGATGGGACCCAGTACTTC | CASSSRAGDGTQYF
TRBJ2-1 | - | TRBD2 | TRBV5-1 | TGCGCCAGCACTTCCGGGACTAGCGGGTACAATGAGCAGTTCTTC | CASTSGTSGYNEQFF
TRBJ2-7 | - | TRBD2 | TRBV5-1 | TGCGCCAGCAGCTTGGCACGGGAGGGCTCCTACGAGCAGTACTTC | CASSLAREGSYEQYF
TRBJ1-2 | once | TRBD1 | TRBV7-3 | TGTGCCAGCAGCTCCGGGACAGTAGACTATGGCTACACCTTC | CASSSGTVDYGYTF
TRBJ2-1 | - | TRBD1 | TRBV2 | TGTGCCAGCAGTGACAGGGGGCTGGGCTACAATGAGCAGTTCTTC | CASSDRGLGYNEQFF
TRBJ2-7 | - | TRBD1 | TRBV25-1 | TGTGCCAGCAGTGAACCCGGGACAGGAATATACGAGCAGTACTTC | CASSEPGTGIYEQYF
TRBJ1-2 | few | - | TRBV11-3 | TGTGCCAGCAGCTTACCAGGGCGTTCTGGCTACACCTTC | CASSLPGRSGYTF
TRBJ2-3 | - | TRBD1 | TRBV7-7 | TGTGCTAGCAGCCCGACAGGGGGCGAAGATACGCAGTATTTT | CASSPTGGEDTQYF
TRBJ2-5 | - | TRBD2 | TRBV15 | TGTGCCACCAGCAGAGAGGAACTAGCGGAGACCCAGTACTTC | CATSREELAETQYF
TRBJ1-1 | once | - | TRBV29-1 | TGCAGCGCCACCTCGGACAGCACTGAAGCTTTCTTT | CSATSDSTEAFF
TRBJ2-5 | - | - | TRBV7-6 | TGTGCCAGCAGCTTAAGGGCAGAGCAAGAGACCCAGTACTTC | CASSLRAEQETQYF
TRBJ1-1 | - | - | TRBV11-1 | TGTGCCAGCAGCACCAGGGGAGTGACTGAAGCTTTCTTT | CASSTRGVTEAFF
TRBJ1-1 | - | - | TRBV19 | TGTGCCAGTAGCTGGGGGGGATCCACTGAAGCTTTCTTT | CASSWGGSTEAFF
TRBJ1-1 | - | TRBD1 | TRBV5-6 | TGTGCCAGCAGCTTAACAGGGGTTGCGACTGAAGCTTTCTTT | CASSLTGVATEAFF
TRBJ1-1 | - | - | TRBV5-4 | TGTGCCAGCAGCATCGACCGCAACACTGAAGCTTTCTTT | CASSIDRNTEAFF
TRBJ2-5 | - | - | TRBV5-1 | TGCGCCAGCTTTAATCGACAGGCAGGGGAGACCCAGTACTTC | CASFNRQAGETQYF
TRBJ1-2 | - | - | TRBV5-6 | TGTGCCAGCACCGGAAACTATGGCTACACCTTC | CASTGNYGYTF
TRBJ1-1 | - | TRBD1 | TRBV29-1 | TGCAGCGTGATGACAGGGGTTACCACTGAAGCTTTCTTT | CSVMTGVTTEAFF
TRBJ2-1 | - | - | TRBV2 | TGTGCCAGCAAGGCCGAAGCCTACAATGAGCAGTTCTTC | CASKAEAYNEQFF
TRBJ1-1 | few | - | TRBV6-6 | TGTGCCAGCAGAAGGGACGGCATGAACACTGAAGCTTTCTTT | CASRRDGMNTEAFF
TRBJ2-1 | - | TRBD2 | TRBV7-9 | TGTGCCAGCAGCCGCCCGGGACTAGCAGTTCAGGAGCAGTTCTTC | CASSRPGLAVQEQFF
TRBJ1-2 | - | TRBD1 | TRBV28 | TGTGCCAGCAGTTTCGGGGACAGGTTCAACTATGGCTACACCTTC | CASSFGDRFNYGYTF
TRBJ2-7 | - | TRBD2 | TRBV10-3 | TGTGCCATCAGTGAGTCGAGCCTAGCGGGCTACGAGCAGTACTTC | CAISESSLAGYEQYF
TRBJ2-3 | - | TRBD2 | TRBV11-1 | TGTGCCAGCAGCCCCTTCGCGGGAGGGTACACAGATACGCAGTATTTT | CASSPFAGGYTDTQYF
TRBJ2-7 | - | - | TRBV5-1 | TGCGCCAGCAGCTTGGGGTACGAGCAGTACTTC | CASSLGYEQYF
TRBJ2-3 | - | TRBD1 | TRBV5-1 | TGCGCCAGCAGCTCAGGGACAGAGATTAGCACAGATACGCAGTATTTT | CASSSGTEISTDTQYF
TRBJ2-1 | - | - | TRBV5-1 | TGCGCCAGCAGCTTAAGTGGGACCTACAATGAGCAGTTCTTC | CASSLSGTYNEQFF
TRBJ1-3 | few | - | TRBV7-2 | TGTGCCAGCAGCTTACGGCCCAGCTCTGGAAACACCATATATTTT | CASSLRPSSGNTIYF
TRBJ2-3 | - | - | TRBV7-7 | TGTGCTAGCAGCTTAATTCGCACAGATACGCAGTATTTT | CASSLIRTDTQYF
TRBJ2-1 | - | - | TRBV2 | TGTGCCAGCAGTGAAAAGGGTCACCTGTCAGTTTCCAATGAGCAGTTCTTC | CASSEKGHLSVSNEQFF
TRBJ1-4 | - | - | TRBV7-9 | TGTGCCAGCAGCTTAGTACAGTCTAATGAAAAACTGTTTTTT | CASSLVQSNEKLFF
TRBJ1-3 | - | - | TRBV28 | TGTGCCAGCAGTCAAATCTCTGGAAACACCATATATTTT | CASSQISGNTIYF
TRBJ2-5 | once | - | TRBV7-6 | TGTGCCAGCAGCCTTAGCCCCGCGGTGGGACCCCAAGAGACCCAGTACTTC | CASSLSPAVGPQETQYF
TRBJ1-1 | - | TRBD1 | TRBV5-4 | TGTGCCAGCATCAGACAGGGGGCCGGAACTGAAGCTTTCTTT | CASIRQGAGTEAFF
TRBJ1-1 | - | TRBD1 | TRBV28 | TGTGCCAGCATCCAGGGGGGTCTGAACACTGAAGCTTTCTTT | CASIQGGLNTEAFF